The 32 T cell receptor beta chains below come from one sample, sequenced in a study of T cells in Graves' hyperthyroidism and ophthalmopathy. Researchers took RNA transcripts and amplified the TCR beta CDR3 regions from them. The HTBI primer set drove a first-round RT-PCR of the TCR CDR3. TCRdb reprocessed the multiplex PCR reads with MiXCR, giving one entry per CDR3 protein. The sample records roughly 740,000 distinct CDR3 sequences, approximately 16% being singletons. Material for sequencing was blood. These receptors all stem from a man between 18 and 29 years old with Graves' hyperthyroidism.

This clonotype has more than one count but fewer than ten. The V call is TRBV9, the J call TRBJ2-1; TRBD2 agrees at 11 bases. CDR1 and CDR2 (germline): SGDLS, YYNGEE. The CDR3 runs to 16 residues. V gave up 0 bases and J gave up 8 bases; unmatched junction bases: 7. CDR3 in amino acids: CASSVDSGRARDEQFF. In DNA form, the CDR3 reads TGTGCCAGCAGCGTAGATAGCGGGAGGGCCAGGGATGAGCAGTTCTTC.

The chain is built from TRBV6-1 and TRBJ2-5, with D perhaps TRBD2 (6 bases). Looked up from germline, CDR1 is MNHNS and CDR2 is SASEGT. V lost 2 bases and J lost 2, with 15 bases in between. The CDR3 has 16 residues. For the CDR3, the DNA is TGTGCCAGCAGTGAACTGGAGGGGCGTCGGCAAGAGACCCAGTACTTC. It encodes CASSELEGRRQETQYF.

The CDR3 loop reads CATQKTGGETQYF. For the CDR3, the DNA is TGTGCCACCCAAAAGACAGGTGGAGAGACCCAGTACTTC. The J gene is TRBJ2-5, the V gene TRBV10-3; weak D call: TRBD1 (6 bases). CDR1 and CDR2 from the germline V gene are ENHRY and SYGVKD. V lost 10 bases, J lost 4 bases, and 16 bases lay in between. The length of the CDR3 is 13 residues.

The sample holds many counts of this clonotype. The chain combines TRBV5-6 with TRBJ2-3; D possibly uses TRBD1 or TRBD2 (6 bases each). V was pared by 5 bases and J by 0 bases, with 22 bases between. This CDR3 is built from 18 residues. Germline V gene sequence: CDR1 SGHDT, CDR2 YYEEEE. The CDR3 reads CASRGAGRPLLSTDTQYF. DNA of the CDR3: TGTGCCAGCAGGGGGGCGGGGCGGCCGCTCTTAAGCACAGATACGCAGTATTTT.

This clonotype appeared many times. This chain connects TRBV2 to TRBJ1-3; D unresolved. From germline, CDR1 is SNHLY and CDR2 FYNNEI. The CDR3 loop spans 15 amino acids. V was clipped by 7 bases and J by 0 bases, with 13 bases between them. CDR3 region: CASKRAVSSGNTIYF. The CDR3 DNA reads as TGTGCCAGCAAGAGGGCAGTTAGCTCTGGAAACACCATATATTTT.

The chain employs TRBV9 and TRBJ2-1; perhaps TRBD2 as D (6 bases). From germline, CDR1 is SGDLS and CDR2 YYNGEE. The CDR3 has 14 amino acids. Deletions cut 0 bases from V and 6 bases from J, with 10 bases between. CDR3 DNA sequence: TGTGCCAGCAGCGTAGCGGGAGTTGCCAATGAGCAGTTCTTC. It specifies CASSVAGVANEQFF.

This clonotype was seen at least ten times. The chain employs TRBV24-1 and TRBJ2-6; D gene uncertain. Germline V gene data show CDR1 as KGHDR and CDR2 as SFDVKD. This CDR3 is built from 15 residues. V was clipped by 3 bases and J by 4 bases, with 9 bases between them. Written as DNA, the CDR3 is TGTGCCACCAGTGATATCAGAACCGGGGCCAACGTCCTGACTTTC. The encoded protein is CATSDIRTGANVLTF.

This clonotype was counted only a few times. CDR3 coding DNA: TGTGCCAGCAGCGCGCCGACGGTGGGGTTGAACACTGAAGCTTTCTTT. Translating it yields CASSAPTVGLNTEAFF. The genes are TRBV9 and TRBJ1-1; D remains ambiguous. Germline V gene lookup returns CDR1 SGDLS and CDR2 YYNGEE. The CDR3 contains 16 residues. Trimming removed 3 bases from V and 0 bases from J, with 15 bases in between.

This clonotype was seen ten or more times. The chain uses TRBV7-9 and TRBJ2-2, with TRBD2 matching 11 bases. The CDR3 sequence is 17 residues long. The germline V gene encodes CDR1 SEHNR and CDR2 FQNEAQ (reference sequence). With V trimmed by 5 bases and J by 5 bases, 10 bases remained unmatched. CDR3 sequence (DNA): TGTGCCAGCAGCCCCCGCACTAGCGGGAGTAGGACCGGGGAGCTGTTTTTT. This codes for CASSPRTSGSRTGELFF.

This sequence joins TRBV19 and TRBJ2-2, with 8 nucleotides matching TRBD2. Germline CDR1 is LNHDA and CDR2 is SQIVND (reference sequence). Trimming cost V 5 bases and J 3 bases; bases outside gene matches: 8. This CDR3 contains 16 residues. The CDR3 protein is CASSPAGRADTGELFF. DNA for the CDR3: TGTGCCAGTAGTCCGGCCGGGAGGGCTGACACCGGGGAGCTGTTTTTT. Variable domain in full (rest from reference TRBV19 and TRBJ2-2): DGGITQSPKYLFRKEGQNVTLSCEQNLNHDAMYWYRQDPGQGLRLIYYSQIVNDFQKGDIAEGYSVSREKKESFPLTVTSAQKNPTAFYLCASSPAGRADTGELFFGEGSRLTVL.

This chain connects TRBV4-3 to TRBJ1-6; weak D call: TRBD1 (5 bases). With 1 base removed from V and 9 bases from J, the gap between germline ends came to 10 bases. Germline V gives CDR1 LGHNA, CDR2 YSLEER. The CDR3 is 14 residues long. The DNA for the CDR3 is TGCGCCAGCAGCCAAGGCGGGGGGGGTTCACCCCTCCACTTT. Protein: CASSQGGGGSPLHF.

This clonotype showed up just a few times. V gene TRBV5-1 combines with J gene TRBJ1-1; tentatively, D is TRBD1 (5 bases). Trimming stripped 0 bases from V and 1 base from J, with 10 bases between. From germline, CDR1 is SGHRS and CDR2 YFSETQ. This CDR3 region has 15 residues. As DNA, the CDR3 is TGCGCCAGCAGCTTGGAGGGACTATGGAACACTGAAGCTTTCTTT. It translates to CASSLEGLWNTEAFF.

The rearrangement joins TRBV28 to TRBJ2-1; 11 bases are shared with TRBD1. With 7 bases clipped from V and 6 bases from J, the junction kept 5 bases outside the gene matches. The CDR3 sequence is 14 residues long. Germline loops: CDR1 MDHEN, CDR2 SYDVKM. This CDR3 reads CASTRTGGSNEQFF. In DNA, the CDR3 is TGTGCCAGCACCCGGACAGGGGGCTCCAATGAGCAGTTCTTC.

The V gene is TRBV27, the J gene TRBJ2-1; TRBD2 matches at 7 bases. With 5 bases clipped from V and 9 bases from J, the junction kept 16 bases outside the gene matches. The CDR3 loop spans 16 amino acids. In germline, CDR1 is MNHEY, CDR2 SMNVEV (reference sequence). The CDR3 here is CASSPSLVGGPPEQFF. In nucleotides, the CDR3 is TGTGCCAGCAGTCCTTCCTTGGTGGGAGGGCCGCCTGAGCAGTTCTTC.

This clonotype came up many times. The V and J genes are TRBV7-2 and TRBJ2-7; D unresolved. V was cut by 2 bases and J by 5 bases, with 7 bases left in between. CDR1 is SGHTA, CDR2 FQGNSA, per germline. There are 12 residues in the CDR3. The CDR3 loop reads CASSLIGDEQYF. DNA of the CDR3: TGTGCCAGCAGCTTAATTGGGGACGAGCAGTACTTC.

This rearrangement joins TRBV20-1 to TRBJ2-1; 10 nucleotides match TRBD2. The V and J ends lost 4 bases and 3 bases, in that order; junction bases with no gene match: 6. Per germline, CDR1 DFQATT and CDR2 SNEGSKA (reference sequence). The CDR3 consists of 15 residues. The CDR3 nucleotides are TGCAGTGCTAAACAACTAGCGGGGTTCTACAATGAGCAGTTCTTC. Translated, it gives CSAKQLAGFYNEQFF.

This clonotype has only a few counts. The chain carries TRBV7-3 and TRBJ2-1; 7 bases are a match to TRBD1. This CDR3 has 16 residues. V was clipped by 2 bases and J by 8 bases; unmatched bases: 12. Germline CDR1 reads SGHTA; CDR2 reads FQGTGA. This CDR3 reads CASSLEGGRGFYEQFF. Written as DNA, the CDR3 is TGTGCCAGCAGCTTAGAAGGGGGCAGGGGGTTCTATGAGCAGTTCTTC.

This clonotype was counted many times. The chain recombines TRBV11-2 with TRBJ2-1, with TRBD2 matching over 8 bases. Germline CDR1 SGHAT, CDR2 FQNNGV. J was trimmed by 8 bases and V by 2 bases; bases with no gene match: 2. This CDR3 comprises 13 residues. Here the CDR3 DNA reads TGTGCCAGCAGCTTATCCGGGGGGGATGAGCAGTTCTTC. This encodes CASSLSGGDEQFF. Full variable domain (rest looked up from reference TRBV11-2 and TRBJ2-1): EAGVAQSPRYKIIEKRQSVAFWCNPISGHATLYWYQQILGQGPKLLIQFQNNGVVDDSQLPKDRFSAERLKGVDSTLKIQPAKLEDSAVYLCASSLSGGDEQFFGPGTRLTVL.

This clonotype appeared once. One end of the junction varies from germline; a read error may be responsible. V is TRBV7-9 and J is TRBJ2-3; 10 bases agree with TRBD2. CDR3 length: 13 amino acids. From germline, CDR1 is SEHNR and CDR2 FQNEAQ (reference sequence). The CDR3 here is CVSRLAGSDTQYF. The CDR3 DNA reads TGTGTCAGCAGACTAGCGGGTTCAGATACGCAGTATTTT.

This clonotype turned up a few times. V and J are TRBV28 and TRBJ2-3, with TRBD2 matching 11 bases. The CDR3 totals 13 residues. Germline CDR1 is MDHEN and CDR2 is SYDVKM. CDR3 sequence (DNA): TGTGTCATTAGCGGGAGGGCGACAGATACGCAGTATTTT. Protein product: CVISGRATDTQYF.

This chain connects TRBV10-3 to TRBJ2-2; D possibly uses TRBD1 or TRBD2 (5 bases each). The V end lost 4 bases, the J end lost 5 bases, and 8 bases lay between the germline ends. The CDR3 length is 13 residues. Germline CDR1 reads ENHRY; CDR2 reads SYGVKD. CDR3 in amino acids: CAISGDPTGELFF. Written as DNA, the CDR3 is TGTGCCATCAGTGGGGACCCAACCGGGGAGCTGTTTTTT.

The chain combines TRBV6-1 with TRBJ2-7, with 7 bases fitting TRBD2. Judging by the DNA end, TRBJ2-4 fits better; the J call may be wrong. This CDR3 is built from 13 residues. Germline V gene lookup returns CDR1 MNHNS and CDR2 SASEGT. CDR3 nucleotide sequence: TGTGCCAGCAGTGGCGGGAGCTCGAACATTCAGTACTTC. Protein product: CASSGGSSNIQYF.

As concerns this clonotype: With a much larger clone just one base away, this may be a read error. This chain links TRBV6-2 or TRBV6-3 with TRBJ1-1; D is ambiguous. Germline V CDR1 and CDR2: MNHEY, SVGEGT. The CDR3 runs to 13 residues. The V and J ends lost 2 bases and 5 bases respectively, with 9 bases between them. The CDR3 DNA follows: TGTGCCAGCAGTTACCCGTTTAGGACTGAAGCTTTCTTT. Protein sequence: CASSYPFRTEAFF.

This clonotype was seen a few times. The genes are TRBV7-9 and TRBJ1-1, with D possibly being TRBD1 (5 bases). This CDR3 region has 13 residues. In germline, CDR1 is SEHNR, CDR2 FQNEAQ (reference sequence). Trimming left V 11 bases short and J 4 bases short, with 17 bases between. CDR3 amino acids: CAGSRVMGTEAFF. DNA of the CDR3: TGTGCCGGATCCAGGGTGATGGGCACTGAAGCTTTCTTT.

This clonotype was counted only a few times. The chain is built from TRBV28 and TRBJ2-7; D is possibly TRBD1 (6 bases). The CDR3 is 15 residues long. Germline V gene lookup returns CDR1 MDHEN and CDR2 SYDVKM. V lost 6 bases and J lost 3, with 18 bases in between. In nucleotides, the CDR3 is TGTGCCAGCAGGTCCAGGGGCGTTAGGCTCTACGAGCAGTACTTC. Translated: CASRSRGVRLYEQYF.

V usage is TRBV4-3 and J usage is TRBJ2-1; D remains unclear. The CDR3 totals 14 residues. Trimming left V 0 bases short and J 10 bases short, with 13 bases between. CDR1 and CDR2 (germline): LGHNA, YSLEER. CDR3 amino acids: CASSQDGPIREQFF. The CDR3 nucleotides are TGCGCCAGCAGCCAAGATGGACCCATTCGGGAGCAGTTCTTC.

In this sample, this clonotype turned up many times. The chain has TRBV28 and TRBJ2-4, with a possible D match to TRBD2 (5 bases). The ends were cut back, 5 bases at V and 0 bases at J, with 11 bases in the middle. Germline CDR1 MDHEN, CDR2 SYDVKM. The CDR3 covers 15 residues. The CDR3 DNA reads as TGTGCCAGCAGTCAAACTAGTCCAGCCAAAAACATTCAGTACTTC. It translates to CASSQTSPAKNIQYF.

This clonotype was seen many times. The chain employs TRBV7-3 and TRBJ2-5; TRBD1 matches 7 bases. The CDR3 length is 13 residues. J gave up 5 bases and V 5 bases, and 5 bases lay outside the gene matches. CDR1 and CDR2 from the germline V gene are SGHTA and FQGTGA. The CDR3 spells CASSRTGLETQYF. In DNA form, the CDR3 reads TGTGCCAGCAGCAGGACAGGATTGGAGACCCAGTACTTC.

This clonotype was picked up a small number of times. The CDR3 spells CSARDRRLGTGELFF. CDR3 nucleotides: TGCAGTGCTAGAGATCGGCGCCTGGGGACCGGGGAGCTGTTTTTT. The chain is built from TRBV20-1 and TRBJ2-2, with no clear D. The CDR3 consists of 15 residues. V lost 0 bases and J lost 5, with 13 bases in between. Germline CDR1 is DFQATT and CDR2 is SNEGSKA (reference sequence).

Many counts were recorded for this clonotype. This chain joins TRBV12-3 or TRBV12-4 and TRBJ2-7, with D possibly being TRBD2 (6 bases). The CDR3 loop spans 14 amino acids. Trimming pared 4 bases from V and 2 bases from J, leaving 12 bases between. The CDR3 is CASSSGGGAYEQYF. The CDR3 DNA sequence: TGTGCCAGCAGTTCCGGGGGAGGCGCCTACGAGCAGTACTTC.

This clonotype was counted between two and nine times. This chain uses TRBV2 with TRBJ2-2; 7 bases are shared with TRBD1. CDR1 is SNHLY, CDR2 FYNNEI, per germline. The CDR3 sequence is 14 residues long. V was pared by 5 bases and J by 5 bases, with 5 bases of the junction left unmatched. The chain's CDR3 is CASSYRGPTGELFF. In nucleotides, the CDR3 is TGTGCCAGCAGTTACAGGGGCCCGACCGGGGAGCTGTTTTTT.

At least ten counts were recorded for this clonotype. The chain couples TRBV27 to TRBJ1-2; 9 bases match TRBD1. The CDR3 contains 12 residues. The J segment lost 3 bases and the V segment lost 9 bases, leaving 2 bases of the junction unmatched. From germline, CDR1 is MNHEY and CDR2 SMNVEV (reference sequence). For the CDR3, the DNA is TGTGCCAGTTGGACAGGGGACTATGGCTACACCTTC. Translation gives CASWTGDYGYTF.